One sample yielded the 29 T cell receptor beta chains listed below, sequenced in a study of blood T cell repertoires in COVID-19. The table came from immunoSEQ multiplex PCR; TCRdb's copy has only in-frame clones and leaves some out. The sample has roughly 190,000 clones, 70% to 90% seen once; the top ten hold less than 1.5%. The sample was peripheral blood. These receptors all stem from a man under 40 with acute or convalescent COVID-19.

CDR3 region: CASSLADRMNTEAFF. DNA for the CDR3: TGTGCCAGCAGCTTAGCGGACAGAATGAACACTGAAGCTTTCTTT. This rearrangement joins TRBV7-9 to TRBJ1-1; perhaps TRBD1 as D (6 bases). The germline V gene has CDR1 SEHNR and CDR2 FQNEAQ (reference sequence). CDR3 length equals 15 residues. V lost 0 bases, J lost 0 bases, and 8 bases lay in between. The full variable domain, rest sourced from reference TRBV7-9 and TRBJ1-1, is DTGVSQNPRHKITKRGQNVTFRCDPISEHNRLYWYRQTLGQGPEFLTYFQNEAQLEKSRLLSDRFSAERPKGSFSTLEIQRTEQGDSAMYLCASSLADRMNTEAFFGQGTRLTVV.

The gene calls are TRBV2 and TRBJ2-3, with a weak D call TRBD1 (5 bases). The CDR3 has 14 amino acids. Germline CDR1 reads SNHLY; CDR2 reads FYNNEI. Deletions cut 7 bases from V and 3 bases from J, with 14 bases between. The CDR3 nucleotides read TGTGCCAGCAACTTTTTGGGGCAAACAGATACGCAGTATTTT. It translates to CASNFLGQTDTQYF.

CDR3 sequence: CAWNNGLEDSEQFF. In nucleotides, the CDR3 is TGTGCCTGGAACAACGGACTAGAAGATAGTGAGCAGTTCTTC. The chain employs TRBV30 and TRBJ2-1; 7 bases agree with TRBD2. Germline loops: CDR1 GTSNPN, CDR2 SVGIG (reference sequence). CDR3 length: 14 residues. J was trimmed by 9 bases and V by 4 bases; bases with no gene match: 12.

This chain connects TRBV2 to TRBJ2-5; D uncertain. Deletions cut 8 bases from V and 5 bases from J, with 21 bases between. The CDR3 runs 15 residues. Looked up from germline, CDR1 is SNHLY and CDR2 is FYNNEI. CDR3 amino acids: CASADMLGYGETQYF. DNA of the CDR3: TGTGCCAGCGCGGATATGCTGGGTTATGGGGAGACCCAGTACTTC.

V usage is TRBV28 and J usage is TRBJ1-1; weak D call: TRBD1 (6 bases). Trimming removed 11 bases from V and 7 bases from J, with 14 bases in between. The CDR3 extends over 11 amino acids. Germline CDR1 MDHEN, CDR2 SYDVKM. CDR3 DNA sequence: TGTGCCGTAGCAGGGGTTGTTGAAGCTTTCTTT. Its protein is CAVAGVVEAFF.

This sequence joins TRBV19 and TRBJ1-2; TRBD1 matches at 9 bases. V lost 6 bases, J lost 4 bases, and 3 bases stayed unmatched. CDR3 length: 13 amino acids. Per the germline V gene, CDR1 is LNHDA and CDR2 is SQIVND (reference sequence). CDR3: CASRLQGAYGYTF. Written as DNA, the CDR3 is TGTGCCAGTAGGCTACAGGGGGCCTATGGCTACACCTTC.

The chain carries TRBV6-5 and TRBJ1-2; no clear D gene. Germline loops: CDR1 MNHEY, CDR2 SVGAGI. V was pared by 6 bases and J by 0 bases, with 14 bases between. This CDR3 has 15 amino acids. Written as DNA, the CDR3 is TGTGCCAGCAGCGGGAGGGAGCCCCCTAACTATGGCTACACCTTC. Translating it yields CASSGREPPNYGYTF.

The chain carries TRBV5-5 and TRBJ2-7; TRBD2 agrees at 8 bases. The CDR3 extends over 17 amino acids. Germline V gene sequence: CDR1 SGHKS, CDR2 YYEKEE (reference sequence). J lost 4 bases, V lost 1 base, and 13 bases had no gene match. The CDR3 bases are TGTGCCAGCAGCTTGCCCCCAGTTAGCGGGATCCTGTACGAGCAGTACTTC. It encodes CASSLPPVSGILYEQYF.

This clone showed up just once. The rearrangement uses TRBV6-5 and TRBJ2-2; the match to TRBD1 covers 7 bases. The V gene's germline CDR1 is MNHEY and CDR2 SVGAGI. V was clipped by 7 bases and J by 5 bases; unmatched bases: 4. This CDR3 spans 13 amino acids. As DNA, the CDR3 is TGTGCCAGCACCCCAGGGGGAACCGGGGAGCTGTTTTTT. Its translation is CASTPGGTGELFF.

This clone showed up just once. This chain connects TRBV5-1 to TRBJ1-5; D remains ambiguous. Trimming cost V 0 bases and J 5 bases, with 9 bases left between them. Germline V CDR1 and CDR2: SGHRS, YFSETQ. The CDR3 runs to 14 residues. In DNA, the CDR3 is TGCGCCAGCAGCTTGGGAGGGATTGATCAGCCCCAGCATTTT. Amino acid sequence: CASSLGGIDQPQHF.

The chain uses TRBV19 and TRBJ2-2; 8 positions agree with TRBD2. Unmatched junction bases numbered 2, after V lost 8 bases and J lost 0 bases. Germline V gene sequence: CDR1 LNHDA, CDR2 SQIVND (reference sequence). The CDR3 is 14 amino acids. CDR3 region: CASQAGANTGELFF. The CDR3 nucleotides are TGTGCCAGTCAAGCGGGAGCGAACACCGGGGAGCTGTTTTTT.

The J gene is TRBJ2-1, the V gene TRBV7-9; D perhaps matches TRBD2 (5 bases). CDR1 is SEHNR and CDR2 is FQNEAQ in the germline V gene (reference sequence). The CDR3 has 14 residues. Between the trimmed V and J ends, which lost 3 bases and 6 bases, there was a span of 12 bases. The CDR3 region has the DNA TGTGCCAGCAGCTTTCGGGATCCCCGCAATGAGCAGTTCTTC. Protein sequence: CASSFRDPRNEQFF.

The CDR3 nucleotides are TGTGCCAGCAGAGACAGTAGTGGTTCACCCCTCCACTTT. Its translation: CASRDSSGSPLHF. V is TRBV2 and J is TRBJ1-6; possibly TRBD1 for D (5 bases). Trimming stripped 6 bases from V and 9 bases from J, with 12 bases between. CDR1 and CDR2 from the germline V gene are SNHLY and FYNNEI. The CDR3 has 13 residues.

The CDR3 DNA follows: TGCGCCAGCACTGAGGGGGTAACTAATGAAAAACTGTTTTTT. Translation: CASTEGVTNEKLFF. The chain links TRBV5-1 to TRBJ1-4, with D possibly TRBD1 on 6 matching bases. Germline V lookup: CDR1 SGHRS, CDR2 YFSETQ. V was clipped by 6 bases and J by 1 base, with 10 bases between them. The CDR3 is 14 amino acids.

This chain links TRBV6-1 with TRBJ1-2; 8 positions match TRBD1. Germline lookup yields CDR1 MNHNS and CDR2 SASEGT. Trimming removed 3 bases from V and 1 base from J; junction bases left unmatched: 4. This CDR3 is 15 amino acids long. The CDR3 DNA follows: TGTGCCAGCAGTGACCGGACAGGGCTTAACTATGGCTACACCTTC. Residues: CASSDRTGLNYGYTF.

This sequence joins TRBV5-5 and TRBJ2-5; tentative D call: TRBD2 (6 bases). The CDR3 runs 15 residues. Germline V lookup: CDR1 SGHKS, CDR2 YYEKEE (reference sequence). V was pared by 2 bases and J by 5 bases, with 16 bases between. The CDR3 DNA reads as TGTGCCAGCAGCTTCGGATCAGCGGGCGGGGAGACCCAGTACTTC. Translation: CASSFGSAGGETQYF. Combining the CDR3 with reference TRBV5-5 and TRBJ2-5 gives the whole variable domain DAGVTQSPTHLIKTRGQQVTLRCSPISGHKSVSWYQQVLGQGPQFIFQYYEKEERGRGNFPDRFSARQFPNYSSELNVNALLLGDSALYLCASSFGSAGGETQYFGPGTRLLVL.

V usage is TRBV11-2 and J usage is TRBJ2-3, with 8 nucleotides matching TRBD2. Germline V gene sequence: CDR1 SGHAT, CDR2 FQNNGV. The CDR3 totals 14 residues. Unmatched junction bases numbered 3, after V lost 3 bases and J lost 4 bases. The CDR3 DNA follows: TGTGCCAGCAGCTTCAAGCGGGGGCCAGATACGCAGTATTTT. Amino acid sequence: CASSFKRGPDTQYF.

This sequence joins TRBV27 and TRBJ1-1; unclear D gene. The CDR3 is 13 amino acids. Per germline, CDR1 MNHEY and CDR2 SMNVEV (reference sequence). V was clipped by 6 bases and J by 6 bases, with 14 bases between them. The CDR3 DNA is TGTGCCAGCAGCTTCAGCGAAGTCGCTGAAGCTTTCTTT. It codes for CASSFSEVAEAFF.

CDR3 region: CASSSLRQGKLGGYTF. CDR3 nucleotide sequence: TGTGCCAGCAGCTCTCTACGACAGGGGAAACTGGGTGGCTACACCTTC. This chain uses TRBV11-2 with TRBJ1-2; 8 bases agree with TRBD1. CDR3 size: 16 residues. CDR1 and CDR2 from the germline V gene are SGHAT and FQNNGV. V was clipped by 4 bases and J by 7 bases; unmatched bases: 14.

The chain joins TRBV30 to TRBJ1-2; TRBD1 might be the D (5 bases). Germline CDR1 and CDR2: GTSNPN and SVGIG (reference sequence). Trimming took 2 bases from V and 4 from J, leaving 11 bases between them. This CDR3 comprises 13 residues. The CDR3 reads CAWSPTGPYGYTF. The CDR3, as DNA: TGTGCCTGGAGTCCCACAGGACCCTATGGCTACACCTTC. The entire variable domain, with the rest obtained from reference TRBV30 and TRBJ1-2, is as follows: SQTIHQWPATLVQPVGSPLSLECTVEGTSNPNLYWYRQAAGRGLQLLFYSVGIGQISSEVPQNLSASRPQDRQFILSSKKLLLSDSGFYLCAWSPTGPYGYTFGSGTRLTVV.

The genes are TRBV7-9 and TRBJ2-1; perhaps TRBD2 as D (6 bases). Trimming took off 4 bases at V and 12 bases at J, with 22 bases between the two ends. Germline-derived CDR1 and CDR2 are SEHNR and FQNEAQ (reference sequence). The CDR3 is made up of 15 amino acids. CDR3 nucleotide sequence: TGTGCCAGCAGCTCGGGACTCCATCCACCCGGGGTGCAGTTCTTC. As protein: CASSSGLHPPGVQFF.

This chain connects TRBV6-5 to TRBJ1-1; D remains ambiguous. The CDR3 loop spans 13 amino acids. The V gene lost 5 bases and the J gene lost 1 base, with 8 bases spanning the gap. Germline CDR1 reads MNHEY; CDR2 reads SVGAGI. The CDR3 DNA is TGTGCCAGCAGTCAGGTTCGGAACACTGAAGCTTTCTTT. This translates into CASSQVRNTEAFF.

This chain uses TRBV5-1 with TRBJ1-3; weak D call: TRBD1 (5 bases). Germline assignment: CDR1 SGHRS and CDR2 YFSETQ. V gave up 4 bases and J gave up 2 bases, with 16 bases separating them. The CDR3 runs to 16 residues. The DNA for the CDR3 is TGCGCCAGCAGCCTCCAGGGCCAAAGTACTGGAAACACCATATATTTT. Protein: CASSLQGQSTGNTIYF. Combining the CDR3 with reference TRBV5-1 and TRBJ1-3 gives the whole variable domain KAGVTQTPRYLIKTRGQQVTLSCSPISGHRSVSWYQQTPGQGLQFLFEYFSETQRNKGNFPGRFSGRQFSNSRSEMNVSTLELGDSALYLCASSLQGQSTGNTIYFGEGSWLTVV.

The gene calls are TRBV6-5 and TRBJ1-3, with D maybe TRBD1 (6 bases). The germline V gene encodes CDR1 MNHEY and CDR2 SVGAGI. CDR3 length: 14 residues. Trimming removed 6 bases at V and 4 bases at J, with 13 bases between. The CDR3 nucleotides read TGTGCCAGCAGCACCGGGGGGCAAGGAAACACCATATATTTT. Encoded protein: CASSTGGQGNTIYF.

This clone was detected once. The rearrangement joins TRBV4-2 to TRBJ2-4; TRBD2 matches 9 bases. The CDR3 contains 16 residues. The trim removed 0 bases at V and 7 bases at J, leaving 7 bases unmatched. Germline CDR1 LGHNA, CDR2 YNFKEQ. The CDR3 DNA sequence: TGTGCCAGCAGCCAAGATCCCCTAGCGGGGACTAACATTCAGTACTTC. This translates into CASSQDPLAGTNIQYF.

The V and J genes are TRBV9 and TRBJ2-3, with TRBD2 identical over 11 bases. The CDR3 loop spans 15 amino acids. V lost 4 bases and J lost 4; bases outside the gene matches: 5. Germline V gene data show CDR1 as SGDLS and CDR2 as YYNGEE. CDR3 in DNA: TGTGCCAGCAGCCCTAGCGGGGGGAGGTCAGATACGCAGTATTTT. Residues: CASSPSGGRSDTQYF. Variable domain in full (rest from reference TRBV9 and TRBJ2-3): DSGVTQTPKHLITATGQRVTLRCSPRSGDLSVYWYQQSLDQGLQFLIQYYNGEERAKGNILERFSAQQFPDLHSELNLSSLELGDSALYFCASSPSGGRSDTQYFGPGTRLTVL.

The chain uses TRBV9 and TRBJ2-3; 10 positions match TRBD2. This CDR3 comprises 16 residues. The germline V gene encodes CDR1 SGDLS and CDR2 YYNGEE. V lost 4 bases, J lost 2 bases, and 7 bases stayed unmatched. CDR3 in DNA: TGTGCCAGCAGCTCACGGACTAGCGGCATCACAGATACGCAGTATTTT. This translates into CASSSRTSGITDTQYF.

This chain links TRBV11-2 with TRBJ1-1; D may be TRBD1 (6 bases). This CDR3 spans 15 amino acids. Germline V CDR1 and CDR2: SGHAT, FQNNGV. The V gene lost 3 bases and the J gene lost 4 bases, with 15 bases spanning the gap. In DNA form, the CDR3 reads TGTGCCAGCAGCTTCGTTTCCATGGGGGCCACTGAAGCTTTCTTT. Residues: CASSFVSMGATEAFF.

CDR3: CASSLALSDSYNEQFF. The CDR3 DNA reads TGTGCCAGCAGCTTGGCCTTGAGTGACTCCTACAATGAGCAGTTCTTC. This chain joins TRBV5-4 and TRBJ2-1, with D hard to call. The CDR3 loop spans 16 amino acids. Germline loops: CDR1 SGHNT, CDR2 YYREEE (reference sequence). V was shortened by 0 bases and J by 0 bases, with 10 bases between the two germline ends.